The clone carrying this TCR beta chain was seen only once. Its target is not known. The data were obtained in a study of T cell responses to AZD1222 COVID-19 vaccine. Study-wide results and limits: Following two doses of AZD1222, Spike-specific TCR breadth and depth rose. Spike-wide vaccine-associated CD4 TCRs dominated at 160-218 and 743-854.

Deletions cut 4 bases from V and 2 bases from J, with 8 bases between. CDR1 is KGHSY, CDR2 FQNENV, per germline. This CDR3 is 13 amino acids long. Clones were read by immunoSEQ multiplex PCR, and TCRdb kept only the in-frame ones, dropping some. The repertoire holds 120,000 or so clones, with roughly nine tenths as singletons. This chain joins TRBV16 and TRBJ2-5; D ambiguous. The TCR sequence derives from an adult in good health. Source: peripheral blood, taken on day 0 of AZD1222 vaccination. This CDR3 is CASSPGPQETQYF. CDR3 nucleotides: TGTGCCAGCAGCCCAGGACCACAAGAGACCCAGTACTTC. Full variable domain (rest looked up from reference TRBV16 and TRBJ2-5): GEEVAQTPKHLVRGEGQKAKLYCAPIKGHSYVFWYQQVLKNEFKFLISFQNENVFDETGMPKERFSAKCLPNSPCSLEIQATKLEDSAVYFCASSPGPQETQYFGPGTRLLVL.